The rows below give T cell receptor beta chains drawn from one sample of a study of shared clonotypes between healthy human individuals. The table came from immunoSEQ multiplex PCR; TCRdb's copy has only in-frame clones and leaves some out. The top ten clones hold 0.5% to 0.6% of a sample with 1,100,000 or so clones, around three quarters of them seen once. The sample comprised memory CD4+ T cells from PBMCs. The receptor set was obtained from a man aged 18-30 years in good health. Some clones in this sample may be carry-over from other donors' samples. Both conserved end residues are trimmed from each CDR3. Only some rows state a clone size, as once, few, many or a class for expanded clones.

clone_size: few
v_call: TRBV4-1
j_call: TRBJ2-2
cdr3_aa: ASSQDLNRGDTGELF

clone_size: .
v_call: TRBV2
j_call: TRBJ1-5
cdr3_aa: ASMGDSNQPQH

clone_size: .
v_call: TRBV6-1
j_call: TRBJ2-7
cdr3_aa: ASSESPAGRDEQY

clone_size: .
v_call: TRBV9
j_call: TRBJ2-1
cdr3_aa: ASSARGGRGNEQF

clone_size: .
v_call: TRBV19
j_call: TRBJ2-2
cdr3_aa: ASSMGRTVHGGELF

clone_size: .
v_call: TRBV30
j_call: TRBJ1-4
cdr3_aa: AWSRQLATNEKLF

clone_size: .
v_call: TRBV2
j_call: TRBJ1-5
cdr3_aa: ASTAANNQPQH

clone_size: many
v_call: TRBV25-1
j_call: TRBJ1-1
cdr3_aa: ASRSTRGPVAEAF

clone_size: .
v_call: TRBV6-1
j_call: TRBJ2-7
cdr3_aa: ASSERGGQGRGSYEQY

clone_size: .
v_call: TRBV4-1
j_call: TRBJ1-1
cdr3_aa: ASSQGGGVNTEAF